These T cell receptor beta chains were read from a single sample in a study of blood T cell repertoires in COVID-19. TCRdb's table, derived via immunoSEQ multiplex PCR, lists solely in-frame clones and lacks some. The sample consists of 150,000 to 200,000 clones, more than 80% of them appearing once. The sequencing sample was made of peripheral blood. These receptors were obtained from a woman aged 55 to 70 with COVID-19, enrolled during active disease. Both conserved end residues are part of each CDR3. D genes are given only for firm matches. Size values are once, few and many counts, or a class for expanded clones, and some rows have none.

J gene: TRBJ2-1
D gene: TRBD2
V gene: TRBV19
clone size: NA
CDR3 protein: CASRKTSGNYNEQFF
CDR3 DNA: TGTGCCAGTAGAAAAACTAGCGGCAACTACAATGAGCAGTTCTTC

J gene: TRBJ1-3
D gene: NA
V gene: TRBV6-1
clone size: NA
CDR3 protein: CASSEQGSLNTIYF
CDR3 DNA: TGTGCCAGCAGTGAGCAGGGGAGCTTGAACACCATATATTTT

J gene: TRBJ1-1
D gene: NA
V gene: TRBV2
clone size: few
CDR3 protein: CASSVEASTEAFF
CDR3 DNA: TGTGCCAGCAGTGTGGAGGCATCCACTGAAGCTTTCTTT

J gene: TRBJ2-1
D gene: NA
V gene: TRBV6-5
clone size: NA
CDR3 protein: CASTPSGGYNEQFF
CDR3 DNA: TGTGCCAGCACCCCCAGTGGGGGGTACAATGAGCAGTTCTTC

J gene: TRBJ2-2
D gene: TRBD1
V gene: TRBV7-9
clone size: NA
CDR3 protein: CASSLGGGELTGELFF
CDR3 DNA: TGTGCCAGCAGCTTAGGAGGGGGCGAGTTGACCGGGGAGCTGTTTTTT

J gene: TRBJ1-2
D gene: TRBD1
V gene: TRBV19
clone size: NA
CDR3 protein: CASSIRSSGQPNYGYTF
CDR3 DNA: TGTGCCAGTAGTATCCGAAGCTCGGGACAGCCTAACTATGGCTACACCTTC

J gene: TRBJ2-2
D gene: TRBD2
V gene: TRBV5-4
clone size: NA
CDR3 protein: CASGRGANTGELFF
CDR3 DNA: TGTGCCAGCGGGCGGGGGGCGAACACCGGGGAGCTGTTTTTT

J gene: TRBJ1-3
D gene: NA
V gene: TRBV4-3
clone size: NA
CDR3 protein: CASSQDWTNTIYF
CDR3 DNA: TGCGCCAGCAGCCAAGATTGGACTAACACCATATATTTT

J gene: TRBJ1-1
D gene: NA
V gene: TRBV29-1
clone size: NA
CDR3 protein: CSVLSNTEAFF
CDR3 DNA: TGCAGTGTTCTGTCGAACACTGAAGCTTTCTTT

J gene: TRBJ1-2
D gene: NA
V gene: TRBV7-9
clone size: NA
CDR3 protein: CASNQGFSYGYTF
CDR3 DNA: TGTGCCAGTAACCAGGGCTTCAGCTATGGCTACACCTTC

J gene: TRBJ2-1
D gene: TRBD2
V gene: TRBV3-1/TRBV3-2
clone size: NA
CDR3 protein: CASSQVAGTSGGVSSYNEQFF
CDR3 DNA: TGTGCCAGCAGCCAAGTCGCCGGGACTAGCGGGGGTGTATCCTCCTACAATGAGCAGTTCTTC

J gene: TRBJ1-2
D gene: NA
V gene: TRBV30
clone size: NA
CDR3 protein: CAWSGAGRGPTQGRYGYTF
CDR3 DNA: TGTGCCTGGAGTGGAGCAGGGAGGGGTCCCACCCAGGGTAGATATGGCTACACCTTC

J gene: TRBJ2-3
D gene: NA
V gene: TRBV19
clone size: NA
CDR3 protein: CASRRLIGAGTDTQYF
CDR3 DNA: TGTGCCAGTCGTAGGTTAATTGGAGCGGGCACAGATACGCAGTATTTT

J gene: TRBJ2-6
D gene: TRBD1
V gene: TRBV5-1
clone size: NA
CDR3 protein: CASSFTGAGANVLTF
CDR3 DNA: TGCGCCAGCAGCTTTACAGGGGCTGGGGCCAACGTCCTGACTTTC

J gene: TRBJ2-1
D gene: TRBD1
V gene: TRBV18
clone size: NA
CDR3 protein: CASSPSRTGNNEQFF
CDR3 DNA: TGTGCCAGCTCACCCTCTAGGACAGGGAACAATGAGCAGTTCTTC

J gene: TRBJ1-5
D gene: TRBD1
V gene: TRBV3-1/TRBV3-2
clone size: NA
CDR3 protein: CASSRDRGRLQPQHF
CDR3 DNA: TGTGCCAGCAGCCGGGACAGGGGGCGGCTCCAGCCCCAGCATTTT

J gene: TRBJ1-2
D gene: TRBD1
V gene: TRBV12-3/TRBV12-4
clone size: once
CDR3 protein: CASSLQGVYGYTF
CDR3 DNA: TGTGCCAGCAGTTTACAGGGGGTCTATGGCTACACCTTC

J gene: TRBJ2-1
D gene: NA
V gene: TRBV30
clone size: NA
CDR3 protein: CAWLPGLSYNEQFF
CDR3 DNA: TGTGCCTGGTTACCGGGACTGTCCTACAATGAGCAGTTCTTC

J gene: TRBJ1-1
D gene: NA
V gene: TRBV5-6
clone size: NA
CDR3 protein: CASSSSDTNTEAFF
CDR3 DNA: TGTGCCAGCAGCTCCTCGGACACGAACACTGAAGCTTTCTTT

J gene: TRBJ2-3
D gene: TRBD2
V gene: TRBV6-2/TRBV6-3
clone size: NA
CDR3 protein: CASSYSAGGADTQYF
CDR3 DNA: TGTGCCAGCAGTTACTCGGCGGGGGGAGCAGATACGCAGTATTTT

J gene: TRBJ1-1
D gene: NA
V gene: TRBV12-3/TRBV12-4
clone size: NA
CDR3 protein: CASSFTENTEAFF
CDR3 DNA: TGTGCCAGCAGTTTCACAGAGAACACTGAAGCTTTCTTT

J gene: TRBJ1-5
D gene: NA
V gene: TRBV5-8
clone size: NA
CDR3 protein: CASSLIRQGGLNNQPQHF
CDR3 DNA: TGTGCCAGCAGCTTGATAAGGCAGGGTGGACTAAACAATCAGCCCCAGCATTTT

J gene: TRBJ1-6
D gene: NA
V gene: TRBV11-2
clone size: NA
CDR3 protein: CASRADRLHSPLHF
CDR3 DNA: TGTGCCAGCAGAGCAGACAGGCTACATTCACCCCTCCACTTT

J gene: TRBJ2-5
D gene: TRBD2
V gene: TRBV6-2/TRBV6-3
clone size: few
CDR3 protein: CASSYSITSGRQETQYF
CDR3 DNA: TGTGCCAGCAGTTACTCGATTACTAGCGGACGCCAAGAGACCCAGTACTTC

J gene: TRBJ2-5
D gene: TRBD2
V gene: TRBV7-9
clone size: once
CDR3 protein: CASSWTSGGADQETQYF
CDR3 DNA: TGTGCCAGCAGCTGGACTAGCGGGGGAGCAGACCAAGAGACCCAGTACTTC

J gene: TRBJ2-7
D gene: NA
V gene: TRBV18
clone size: NA
CDR3 protein: CASSPPSLNEQYF
CDR3 DNA: TGTGCCAGCTCACCACCGAGCCTAAACGAGCAGTACTTC

J gene: TRBJ2-5
D gene: TRBD2
V gene: TRBV7-3
clone size: once
CDR3 protein: CASSSGLAGGVQETQYF
CDR3 DNA: TGTGCCAGCAGCTCGGGACTAGCGGGGGGCGTACAGGAGACCCAGTACTTC

J gene: TRBJ1-3
D gene: NA
V gene: TRBV5-4
clone size: NA
CDR3 protein: CASSLDRGSGNTIYF
CDR3 DNA: TGTGCCAGCAGCTTGGATCGGGGGAGTGGAAACACCATATATTTT

J gene: TRBJ2-1
D gene: NA
V gene: TRBV19
clone size: NA
CDR3 protein: CASSQQGGFYNEQFF
CDR3 DNA: TGTGCCAGTAGTCAACAGGGTGGTTTCTACAATGAGCAGTTCTTC

J gene: TRBJ2-6
D gene: NA
V gene: TRBV29-1
clone size: NA
CDR3 protein: CSVRGYGANVLTF
CDR3 DNA: TGCAGCGTTCGGGGTTATGGGGCCAACGTCCTGACTTTC

J gene: TRBJ1-1
D gene: NA
V gene: TRBV5-4
clone size: once
CDR3 protein: CASSRDTHTEAFF
CDR3 DNA: TGTGCCAGCAGCAGGGACACTCACACTGAAGCTTTCTTT

J gene: TRBJ2-5
D gene: NA
V gene: TRBV5-1
clone size: NA
CDR3 protein: CASSSFQETQYF
CDR3 DNA: TGCGCCAGCAGCTCATTTCAAGAGACCCAGTACTTC

J gene: TRBJ2-5
D gene: TRBD1
V gene: TRBV9
clone size: NA
CDR3 protein: CASSPRRDRETQYF
CDR3 DNA: TGTGCCAGCAGCCCCCGTAGGGACAGGGAGACCCAGTACTTC

J gene: TRBJ2-2
D gene: TRBD2
V gene: TRBV7-2
clone size: once
CDR3 protein: CASSFEAGANTGELFF
CDR3 DNA: TGTGCCAGCAGCTTTGAAGCGGGGGCGAACACCGGGGAGCTGTTTTTT

J gene: TRBJ1-4
D gene: TRBD1
V gene: TRBV18
clone size: NA
CDR3 protein: CASSPPGQFNEKLFF
CDR3 DNA: TGTGCCAGCTCACCACCGGGACAGTTTAATGAAAAACTGTTTTTT

J gene: TRBJ1-5
D gene: NA
V gene: TRBV9
clone size: once
CDR3 protein: CASSVSPSDQPQHF
CDR3 DNA: TGTGCCAGCAGCGTATCCCCCTCTGATCAGCCCCAGCATTTT

J gene: TRBJ1-1
D gene: NA
V gene: TRBV4-3
clone size: NA
CDR3 protein: CASSQEGLNTEAFF
CDR3 DNA: TGCGCCAGCAGCCAAGAGGGACTTAACACTGAAGCTTTCTTT

J gene: TRBJ2-7
D gene: NA
V gene: TRBV10-3
clone size: NA
CDR3 protein: CAISPGTRSYEQYF
CDR3 DNA: TGTGCCATCAGCCCCGGGACACGAAGCTACGAGCAGTACTTC

J gene: TRBJ2-2
D gene: NA
V gene: TRBV9
clone size: NA
CDR3 protein: CASSVYSPGELFF
CDR3 DNA: TGTGCCAGCAGCGTATATAGTCCCGGGGAGCTGTTTTTT

J gene: TRBJ2-7
D gene: NA
V gene: TRBV5-1
clone size: NA
CDR3 protein: CASRQSGSYEQYF
CDR3 DNA: TGCGCCAGCAGACAGAGTGGCTCCTACGAGCAGTACTTC

J gene: TRBJ2-3
D gene: NA
V gene: TRBV5-6
clone size: NA
CDR3 protein: CASSTVTDTQYF
CDR3 DNA: TGTGCCAGCAGCACGGTTACAGATACGCAGTATTTT

J gene: TRBJ1-6
D gene: TRBD1
V gene: TRBV6-5
clone size: NA
CDR3 protein: CASSSLDRGNSPLHF
CDR3 DNA: TGTGCCAGCAGTTCCCTGGACAGGGGAAATTCACCCCTCCACTTT

J gene: TRBJ1-5
D gene: NA
V gene: TRBV27
clone size: NA
CDR3 protein: CASSLNGREGQPQHF
CDR3 DNA: TGTGCCAGCAGTTTAAATGGCAGGGAGGGTCAGCCCCAGCATTTT

J gene: TRBJ2-1
D gene: NA
V gene: TRBV15
clone size: NA
CDR3 protein: CATSRTRQKKYNEQFF
CDR3 DNA: TGTGCCACCAGCAGAACACGACAGAAGAAATACAATGAGCAGTTCTTC

J gene: TRBJ2-7
D gene: NA
V gene: TRBV18
clone size: NA
CDR3 protein: CASSPDSSYEQYF
CDR3 DNA: TGTGCCAGCTCACCGGACAGCTCCTACGAGCAGTACTTC

J gene: TRBJ1-2
D gene: NA
V gene: TRBV21-1
clone size: NA
CDR3 protein: CASSPRRRRNYGYTF
CDR3 DNA: TGTGCCAGCAGCCCTCGTAGGAGACGGAACTATGGCTACACCTTC

J gene: TRBJ2-2
D gene: NA
V gene: TRBV7-2
clone size: NA
CDR3 protein: CASSLNPPQGSNTGELFF
CDR3 DNA: TGTGCCAGCAGCTTAAACCCCCCACAGGGATCGAACACCGGGGAGCTGTTTTTT

J gene: TRBJ1-4
D gene: TRBD1
V gene: TRBV5-1
clone size: once
CDR3 protein: CASSLVRGATNEKLFF
CDR3 DNA: TGCGCCAGCAGCTTGGTCAGGGGGGCAACTAATGAAAAACTGTTTTTT

J gene: TRBJ2-5
D gene: NA
V gene: TRBV5-1
clone size: NA
CDR3 protein: CASSLWGTGTLETQYF
CDR3 DNA: TGCGCCAGCAGCTTGTGGGGAACCGGGACATTAGAGACCCAGTACTTC

J gene: TRBJ1-3
D gene: NA
V gene: TRBV30
clone size: NA
CDR3 protein: CAGLRDSGNTIYF
CDR3 DNA: TGTGCCGGACTGCGGGACTCTGGAAACACCATATATTTT

J gene: TRBJ2-7
D gene: NA
V gene: TRBV27
clone size: NA
CDR3 protein: CASSLDGTSFYEQYF
CDR3 DNA: TGTGCCAGCAGTTTAGACGGGACATCCTTTTACGAGCAGTACTTC

J gene: TRBJ1-4
D gene: TRBD1
V gene: TRBV7-9
clone size: NA
CDR3 protein: CASSSPTGINEKLFF
CDR3 DNA: TGTGCCAGCAGCTCGCCGACAGGGATTAATGAAAAACTGTTTTTT

J gene: TRBJ1-2
D gene: TRBD1
V gene: TRBV18
clone size: NA
CDR3 protein: CASSPRAEGAVDGYTF
CDR3 DNA: TGTGCCAGCTCACCTCGCGCGGAGGGGGCGGTGGATGGCTACACCTTC

J gene: TRBJ2-2
D gene: NA
V gene: TRBV9
clone size: NA
CDR3 protein: CASSPGGDRETGELFF
CDR3 DNA: TGTGCCAGCAGCCCCGGGGGGGACAGGGAAACCGGGGAGCTGTTTTTT

J gene: TRBJ1-4
D gene: NA
V gene: TRBV6-5
clone size: NA
CDR3 protein: CASGGATNEKLFF
CDR3 DNA: TGTGCCAGCGGGGGGGCAACTAATGAAAAACTGTTTTTT

J gene: TRBJ1-1
D gene: NA
V gene: TRBV5-6
clone size: NA
CDR3 protein: CASSLPGGWTEAFF
CDR3 DNA: TGTGCCAGCAGCTTGCCGGGAGGGTGGACTGAAGCTTTCTTT

J gene: TRBJ2-2
D gene: TRBD1
V gene: TRBV11-2
clone size: NA
CDR3 protein: CASSRRQGLTGELFF
CDR3 DNA: TGTGCCAGCAGCCGTCGACAGGGCTTGACCGGGGAGCTGTTTTTT

J gene: TRBJ2-1
D gene: TRBD1
V gene: TRBV12-5
clone size: NA
CDR3 protein: CASGHQGTGLTYNEQFF
CDR3 DNA: TGTGCTAGTGGCCACCAGGGGACAGGGCTCACCTACAATGAGCAGTTCTTC

J gene: TRBJ2-3
D gene: NA
V gene: TRBV29-1
clone size: NA
CDR3 protein: CSVFGPGGGVRADTQYF
CDR3 DNA: NA

J gene: TRBJ2-7
D gene: TRBD1
V gene: TRBV2
clone size: NA
CDR3 protein: CASTGQGGIFEQYF
CDR3 DNA: TGTGCCAGCACCGGACAGGGGGGGATCTTCGAGCAGTACTTC